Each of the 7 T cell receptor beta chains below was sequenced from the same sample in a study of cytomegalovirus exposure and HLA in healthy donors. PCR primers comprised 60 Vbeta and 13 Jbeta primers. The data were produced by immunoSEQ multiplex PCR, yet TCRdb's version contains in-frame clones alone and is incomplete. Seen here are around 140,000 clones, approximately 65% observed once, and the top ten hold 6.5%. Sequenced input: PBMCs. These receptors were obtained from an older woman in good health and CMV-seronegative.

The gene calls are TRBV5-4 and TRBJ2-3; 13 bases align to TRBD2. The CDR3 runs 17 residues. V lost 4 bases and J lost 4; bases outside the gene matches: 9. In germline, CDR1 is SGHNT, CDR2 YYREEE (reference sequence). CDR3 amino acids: CASSRTSGSAGADTQYF. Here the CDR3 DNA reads TGTGCCAGCAGCCGGACTAGCGGGAGTGCAGGGGCAGATACGCAGTATTTT.

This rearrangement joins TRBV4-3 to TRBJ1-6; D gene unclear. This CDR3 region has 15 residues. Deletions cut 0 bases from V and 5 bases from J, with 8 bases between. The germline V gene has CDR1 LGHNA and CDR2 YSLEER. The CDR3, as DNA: TGCGCCAGCAGCCAAGATCACGTAGATAATTCACCCCTCCACTTT. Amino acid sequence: CASSQDHVDNSPLHF.

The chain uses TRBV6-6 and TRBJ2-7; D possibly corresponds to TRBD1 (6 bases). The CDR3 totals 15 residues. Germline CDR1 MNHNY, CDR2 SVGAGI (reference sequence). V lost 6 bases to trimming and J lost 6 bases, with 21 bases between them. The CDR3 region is CASSPIQGTLGEQYF. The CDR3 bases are TGTGCCAGCAGCCCTATACAGGGAACCCTCGGCGAGCAGTACTTC.

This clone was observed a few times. CDR3 sequence reads: CASCGDSDEKLFF. The CDR3 DNA reads as TGTGCCAGCTGCGGGGACTCTGATGAAAAACTGTTTTTT. This rearrangement joins TRBV6-1 to TRBJ1-4; maybe TRBD1 (5 bases). The germline CDR1 and CDR2 sequences are MNHNS and SASEGT. This CDR3 spans 13 amino acids. Trimming shortened V by 8 bases and J by 6 bases, and 13 bases separated the two germline ends.

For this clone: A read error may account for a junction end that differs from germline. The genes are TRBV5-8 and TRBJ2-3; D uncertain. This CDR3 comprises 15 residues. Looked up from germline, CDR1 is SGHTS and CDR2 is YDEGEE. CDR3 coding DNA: TGTGCCAGCAGCTTGAGGTCCCAAAGCACAGATACGCAGTACTTT. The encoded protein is CASSLRSQSTDTQYF.

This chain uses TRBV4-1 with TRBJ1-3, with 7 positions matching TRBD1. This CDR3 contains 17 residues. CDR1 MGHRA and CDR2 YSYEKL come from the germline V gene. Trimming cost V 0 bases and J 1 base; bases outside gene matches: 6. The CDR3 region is CASSQDPPDRSGNTIYF. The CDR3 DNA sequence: TGCGCCAGCAGCCAAGATCCCCCGGACAGGTCTGGAAACACCATATATTTT.

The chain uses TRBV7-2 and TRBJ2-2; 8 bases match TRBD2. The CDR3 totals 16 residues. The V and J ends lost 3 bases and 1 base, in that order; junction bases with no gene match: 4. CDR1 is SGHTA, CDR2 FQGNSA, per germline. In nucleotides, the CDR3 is TGTGCCAGCAGCTTTCCGGGACTAGGGAACACCGGGGAGCTGTTTTTT. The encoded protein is CASSFPGLGNTGELFF.